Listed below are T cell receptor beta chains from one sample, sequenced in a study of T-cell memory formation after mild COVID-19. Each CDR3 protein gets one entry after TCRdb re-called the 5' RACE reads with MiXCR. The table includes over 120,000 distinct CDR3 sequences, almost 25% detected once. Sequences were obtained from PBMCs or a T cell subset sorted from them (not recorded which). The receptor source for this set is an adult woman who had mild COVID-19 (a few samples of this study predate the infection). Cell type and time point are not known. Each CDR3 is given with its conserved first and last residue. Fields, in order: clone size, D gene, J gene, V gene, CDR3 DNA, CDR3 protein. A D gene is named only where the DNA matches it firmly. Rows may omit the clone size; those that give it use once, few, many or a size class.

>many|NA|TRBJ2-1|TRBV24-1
TGTGCCACCAGTGACTTAAGGGGGAATGAGCAGTTCTTC
CATSDLRGNEQFF
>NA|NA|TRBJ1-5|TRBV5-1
TGCGCCAGCAGCATCGAGGGGGGTGGCAATCAGCCCCAGCATTTT
CASSIEGGGNQPQHF
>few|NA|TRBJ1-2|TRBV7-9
TGTGCCAGCAGCTTGACAGGTGGCTTTACCTATGGCTACACCTTC
CASSLTGGFTYGYTF
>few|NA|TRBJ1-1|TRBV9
TGTGCCAGCAGCGGAGCCGAGGGTCTGAACACTGAAGCTTTCTTT
CASSGAEGLNTEAFF
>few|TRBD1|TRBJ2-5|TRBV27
TGTGCCAGCAGTTTTACAGGGGGTTCCCTTATTGAAGAGACCCAGTACTTC
CASSFTGGSLIEETQYF
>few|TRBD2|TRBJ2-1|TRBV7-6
TGTGCCAGCAGGCAACGGCGCGGGAGGAGGGGAAACTCCTACAATGAGCAGTTCTTC
CASRQRRGRRGNSYNEQFF
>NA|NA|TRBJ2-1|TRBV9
TGTGCCAGCAGCGTAGAGGGGGGGGCCTCTGAGCAGTTCTTC
CASSVEGGASEQFF
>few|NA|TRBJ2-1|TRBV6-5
TGTGCCAGCAGTTACTCTTCGGGAGACTGGTACAATGAGCAGTTCTTC
CASSYSSGDWYNEQFF
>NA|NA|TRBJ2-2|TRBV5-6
TGTGCCAGCAGCTTTGGGGGGACGAACACCGGGGAGCTGTTTTTT
CASSFGGTNTGELFF
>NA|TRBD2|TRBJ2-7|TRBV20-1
TGCAGTGCCGTGACTAGCGGGGGGGCCGGTTTGTACGAGCAGTACTTC
CSAVTSGGAGLYEQYF
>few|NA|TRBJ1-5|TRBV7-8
TGTGCCAGCAGTTTCTATGACATCTCGCCCAATCAGCCCCAGCATTTT
CASSFYDISPNQPQHF
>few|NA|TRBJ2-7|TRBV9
TGTGCCAGCAGCCCGGACAATCTCGCCTACGAGCAGTACTTC
CASSPDNLAYEQYF
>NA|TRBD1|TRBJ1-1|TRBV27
TGTGCCAGCAGTCAGACAGGGGGAGAAGCTTTCTTT
CASSQTGGEAFF
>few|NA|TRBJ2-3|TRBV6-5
TGTGCCAGCAGTAGGGGACCCCTTGCCACAGATACGCAGTATTTT
CASSRGPLATDTQYF
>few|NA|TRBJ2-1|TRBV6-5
TGTGCCAGCACCCAATTTGTGGGTGAGGATAGCTCCTACAATGAGCAGTTCTTC
CASTQFVGEDSSYNEQFF
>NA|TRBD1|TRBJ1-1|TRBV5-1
TGCGCCAGCAGCTTGGAGCAGGGGGCGGCTGAAGCTTTCTTT
CASSLEQGAAEAFF
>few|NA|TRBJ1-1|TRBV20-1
TGCAGTGCTAGGGAAACCTTGAACACTGAAGCTTTCTTT
CSARETLNTEAFF
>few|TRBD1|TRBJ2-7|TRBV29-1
TGCAGCGTTGAAGACGAGGACAGGGCCTCCTACGAGCAGTACTTC
CSVEDEDRASYEQYF
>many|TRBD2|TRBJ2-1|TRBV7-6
TGTGCCAGCAGCTTAGTTTCTAGCGGGGCGACCTACAATGAGCAGTTCTTC
CASSLVSSGATYNEQFF
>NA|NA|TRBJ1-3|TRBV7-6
TGTGCCAGCAGCTTTGGGCGATCCGACTCTGGAAACACCATATATTTT
CASSFGRSDSGNTIYF
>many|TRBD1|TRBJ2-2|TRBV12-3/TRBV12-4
TGTGCCAGCAGCGGGACAGGGCTGGGACCGAACACCGGGGAGCTGTTTTTT
CASSGTGLGPNTGELFF
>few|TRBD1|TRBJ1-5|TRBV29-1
TGCAGCGTTTATCTGCGGGACGACAGGGACTTTTCATTCCCGGATCAGCCCCAGCATTTT
CSVYLRDDRDFSFPDQPQHF
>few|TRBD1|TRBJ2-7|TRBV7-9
TGTGCCAGCAGCTCGCAGACAGGGGATGCCTACGAGCAGTACTTC
CASSSQTGDAYEQYF
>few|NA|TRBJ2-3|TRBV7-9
TGTGCCAGCAGCCAAGGGCGGGGAGATACGCAGTATTTT
CASSQGRGDTQYF
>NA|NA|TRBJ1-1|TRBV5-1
TGCGCCAGCAGGGGGTCCTTGAGGCCAGAGGCTGAAGCTTTCTTT
CASRGSLRPEAEAFF
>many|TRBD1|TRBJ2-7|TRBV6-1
TGTGCCAGCAGTGAAGAGACAGGGGGACCGACCGAGCAGTACTTC
CASSEETGGPTEQYF
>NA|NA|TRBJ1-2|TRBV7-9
TGTGCCAGCAGCTTCAGCCTCGACGGCTACACCTTC
CASSFSLDGYTF
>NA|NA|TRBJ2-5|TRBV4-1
TGCGCCAGCAGCCAAGATAATGGGGTCCCCGAGACCCAGTACTTC
CASSQDNGVPETQYF
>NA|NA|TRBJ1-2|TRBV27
TGTGCCAGCAGTTCCCGCGTGTCGTCAGGGAGGGCCTATGGCTACACCTTC
CASSSRVSSGRAYGYTF